This record covers a single T cell receptor beta chain. This clonotype was detected a few times. The target of this receptor is not known. No quality values exist for individual bases; no much larger clone is one base distant. Library preparation employed 5' RACE. TCRdb records Illumina HiSeq 2000 as the sequencer. Template switching added a universal primer binding site, and the final cDNA carried a unique molecular identifier that allowed TCR cDNA molecules to be counted accurately. First-strand cDNA for TCR alpha and beta chains was synthesized from specific primers in the conserved constant-segment region. To control for contamination, every cDNA library carried two barcodes: a SMART-Mk sample barcode plus Illumina barcodes. TruSeq adapter sequences along with Illumina sample barcodes were introduced in two successive PCR steps. TCR alpha and beta cDNA libraries were sequenced on the Illumina HiSeq platform with custom primers. The authors' pipeline ran thus. Raw reads were processed with MiGEC to extract unique molecular identifiers, and MiXCR was used to determine CDR3 positions. For each individual, recombination models were inferred using an EM algorithm with the repgenHMM and IGoR tools. Shared clonotypes were analyzed with the tcR package in R, and sharing was normalized by the product of cloneset sizes. Out-of-frame nonproductive sequences were analyzed to study raw recombination free of thymic and clonal selection effects. TCRdb's own reprocessing of the public reads used fastp at Q25 and MiXCR and kept productive beta chains. Entries that share a CDR3 protein sequence are merged under the most common genes and DNA. The authors' filters were not applied to this entry. The sample profile shows hundreds of thousands of distinct CDR3 sequences; approximately 8% of them were found once. In total, the top ten clones hold 2.1% of the sample.

This sample is part of a study of identical twins (TCRdb year 2016). With regard to the full study: TCR alpha and beta repertoires from monozygotic twins, unrelated adults of various ages and cord blood were deep-sequenced to test whether fetal clonotypes persist. To rule out contamination, replicate twin experiments were performed at different times with different library preparation protocols. Broader findings and caveats from the paper: Compared with coincidental sharing between unrelated individuals, out-of-frame TCR alpha sequences shared between twins showed an excess of sequences with low generation probability. Invariant T cells such as MAIT and iNKT could partly confound zero-insertion analyses, though diverse VJ usage argued against this for most clonotypes. Abundant cord blood beta clonotypes carried fewer insertions; young adult naive repertoires showed a weaker similar trend, while memory repertoires showed none. Because the same donors could not be followed over many years, conclusions were based on cross-sectional statistical analysis. Out-of-frame TCR alpha sharing in monozygotic twins was systematically underestimated by recombination models, whereas sharing between unrelated individuals was in agreement with the recombination models. Excess twin sharing in beta out-of-frame sequences was weaker because fewer shared sequences lowered the signal-to-noise ratio.

Every donor in the study was a healthy Caucasian. Three pairs of female monozygotic twins, all aged 18 to 29 years, made up the twin cohort. Miltenyi CD45RO+ enrichment and human naive T-cell isolation kits were used to isolate memory (CD45RO+) and naive T cells from PBMC. The sample was also linked to a second study, of yellow fever vaccine responses in identical twins. The second publication reports: According to the authors, the vaccine-induced T cell response in identical twins seemed to be partly convergent and partly specific to each individual. Focusing on identical twins, the study followed the T cell clones that responded to the vaccine, and did so with precision.

Specimen: memory (CD45RO+) T cells sorted from blood. The cell subset or site label corresponds to: CD45RO+ enriched T cells. The sequence derives from a woman between 18 and 29 years old in good health.

The CDR3 amino acid sequence is: CASSLDRQNSPLHF. The bases read TGCGCCAGCAGCTTGGACAGACAAAATTCACCCCTCCACTTT. The chain is assembled from TRBV5-1 and TRBJ1-6; the D gene cannot be named for sure. Between the V and J ends, shortened by 0 bases and 7 bases respectively, the junction contains 8 bases. The CDR3 spans 14 residues, from the cysteine through the phenylalanine. Only CDR3 DNA is held: 42 bases, read in frame from base 1. For CDR1 and CDR2, the germline V gene lists SGHRS and YFSETQ.